Listed below are T cell receptor beta chains from one sample, sequenced in a study of cytomegalovirus exposure and HLA in healthy donors. Produced via immunoSEQ multiplex PCR; TCRdb's table is partial and in-frame only. The sample has 65,000 to 100,000 clones; about 74% are singletons. Sequenced input: PBMCs. These receptor sequences come from a man aged 35-49 years in good health and CMV-seronegative. Each CDR3 is given with its conserved first and last residue. The order of the fields is clone size, V gene, D gene, J gene, CDR3 DNA, CDR3 protein. A D gene is named only where the DNA matches it firmly. The size field is filled for only some rows; it gives once, few, many or a size class.

NA	TRBV11-2	NA	TRBJ2-3	TGTGCCAGCAGCCCCCCCCTTAGCACAGATACGCAGTATTTT	CASSPPLSTDTQYF
NA	TRBV7-9	NA	TRBJ2-1	TGTGCCAGCAGCAGGGACATCAGCTCCTACAATGAGCAGTTCTTC	CASSRDISSYNEQFF
NA	TRBV5-1	NA	TRBJ1-6	TGCGCCAGCAGCTTGGCCGAGGGTTCGGACAATTCACCCCTCCACTTT	CASSLAEGSDNSPLHF
NA	TRBV2	TRBD1	TRBJ1-6	TGTGCCAGTAAGACAGGGGCTTATTCACCCCTCCACTTT	CASKTGAYSPLHF
few	TRBV5-1	TRBD2	TRBJ2-2	TGCGCCAGCAGCGCGCGGACTAGCGGGGGGGCTCGAACCGGGGAGCTGTTTTTT	CASSARTSGGARTGELFF
NA	TRBV7-6	TRBD1	TRBJ2-7	TGTGCCAGCAGCCAACCGGCGGGACAGGGCTACGAGCAGTACTTC	CASSQPAGQGYEQYF
NA	TRBV10-3	NA	TRBJ1-4	TGTGCCATCAGTGACCATAATGGCCAGGGCAGGAATGAAAAACTGTTTTTT	CAISDHNGQGRNEKLFF
NA	TRBV28	TRBD2	TRBJ2-3	TGTGCCAGCAGTATTGGGACTAGCGGGGCAGATACGCAGTATTTT	CASSIGTSGADTQYF
NA	TRBV5-4	NA	TRBJ2-3	TGTGCCAGCAGCCAAGAGACTAGCACAGATACGCAGTATTTT	CASSQETSTDTQYF
few	TRBV6-1	TRBD1	TRBJ1-4	TGTGCCAGCGCCAAATTAGGGACAGATAATGAAAAACTGTTTTTT	CASAKLGTDNEKLFF
NA	TRBV9	NA	TRBJ2-4	TGTGCCAGCAGCGTAAGTGGAGGGGCGCACATTCAGTACTTC	CASSVSGGAHIQYF
few	TRBV19	NA	TRBJ1-5	TGTGCCACACAGGGTTCAGGGAACAGCAATCAGCCCCAGCATTTT	CATQGSGNSNQPQHF
NA	TRBV7-9	NA	TRBJ2-6	TGTGCCAGCAGCTTAGCCCACAGGACATTCGAAGTCCTGACTTTC	CASSLAHRTFEVLTF
NA	TRBV4-2	TRBD2	TRBJ2-3	TGTGCCAGCAGCCAAGACCTAGCGGACACAGATACGCAGTATTTT	CASSQDLADTDTQYF
NA	TRBV5-8	NA	TRBJ1-1	TGTGCCAGCAGTTGGGGGGACCCTGAAGCTTTCTTT	CASSWGDPEAFF
few	TRBV2	TRBD1	TRBJ2-7	TGTGCCAGCAGTGGGGACAGGGGTATGAGGGAGCAGTACTTC	CASSGDRGMREQYF
NA	TRBV4-3	NA	TRBJ1-2	TGCGCCAGCAGCCAAGATCGGGGGGGCGCTTGGGGCTACACCTTC	CASSQDRGGAWGYTF
NA	TRBV5-1	NA	TRBJ2-7	TGCGCCAGCAGCTTAAGTGGGCATAACTCCTACGAGCAGTACTTC	CASSLSGHNSYEQYF
few	TRBV11-1	NA	TRBJ1-6	TGTGCCAGCAGCTACAACAGGGATTCACCCCTCCACTTT	CASSYNRDSPLHF
NA	TRBV6-6	NA	TRBJ1-3	TGTGCCAGCTGGGGGGATTGGGGAAACACCATATATTTT	CASWGDWGNTIYF
few	TRBV6-5	TRBD1	TRBJ1-1	TGTGCCAGCAGACTCCGACAGGGGAACACTGAAGCTTTCTTT	CASRLRQGNTEAFF
NA	TRBV19	TRBD1	TRBJ2-7	TGTGCCAGTAGTATCCGACAGGGGGCTGGCGAGCAGTACTTC	CASSIRQGAGEQYF
NA	TRBV27	TRBD1	TRBJ1-5	TGTGCCAGCAGTGTTACAGGGGGATGGCAGCCCCAGCATTTT	CASSVTGGWQPQHF
once	TRBV9	NA	TRBJ1-1	TGTGCCAGCATGGGCAGGAACACTGAAGCTTTCTTT	CASMGRNTEAFF
NA	TRBV5-1	TRBD2	TRBJ2-3	TGCGCCAGTACTAGCGGGGGCTCCCGGGATACGCAGTATTTT	CASTSGGSRDTQYF
NA	TRBV5-8	TRBD1	TRBJ1-2	TGTGCCAGCAGCTCTTTTCCGTCCGGGACAGGGGATTACGGCTACACCTTC	CASSSFPSGTGDYGYTF
NA	TRBV6-5	TRBD1	TRBJ2-5	TGTGCCAGCAGTACCGACAGGGGGCGCCGGGAGACCCAGTACTTC	CASSTDRGRRETQYF
NA	TRBV29-1	TRBD1	TRBJ1-1	TGCAGCGTTGATCCAAACAGGGGCACTGAAGCTTTCTTT	CSVDPNRGTEAFF
few	TRBV7-9	TRBD2	TRBJ2-5	TGTGCCAGCAGCTTACCAAGAGGCAGCGGGGAGTACCAAGAGACCCAGTACTTC	CASSLPRGSGEYQETQYF
NA	TRBV6-4	TRBD2	TRBJ2-3	TGTGCCAGCAGTGACGCGGGGGGGCAAGCAGATACGCAGTATTTT	CASSDAGGQADTQYF
NA	TRBV7-9	TRBD2	TRBJ2-7	TGTGCCAGCAGCTCTCTAGCGGGGGGGCCGGTTGAGCAGTACTTC	CASSSLAGGPVEQYF
NA	TRBV12-2	NA	TRBJ2-7	TGTGCAAGAGGGAGGTACGAGCAGTACTTC	CARGRYEQYF
once	TRBV6-5	NA	TRBJ2-7	TGTGCCAGCAGTTACGGGGTGGAGGCCGAGCAGTACTTC	CASSYGVEAEQYF
few	TRBV9	TRBD2	TRBJ2-3	TGTGCCAGCAGCGTAGCGAGCGGGGGGCGAAGGGGAGCAGATACGCAGTATTTT	CASSVASGGRRGADTQYF
NA	TRBV18	NA	TRBJ1-1	TGTGCCAGCTCGCCCGGGGGGGCAAACACTGAAGCTTTCTTT	CASSPGGANTEAFF
NA	TRBV30	NA	TRBJ2-3	TGTGCCGGAATGGACCCGGGGTACACAGATACGCAGTATTTT	CAGMDPGYTDTQYF
NA	TRBV5-1	TRBD2	TRBJ2-5	TGCGCCAGCAGCTCAGGACTAGCGGGGGGTACCCAAGAGACCCAGTACTTC	CASSSGLAGGTQETQYF
NA	TRBV25-1	NA	TRBJ1-1	TGTGCCAGCACCCGAGAGGGTATGTACACTGAAGCTTTCTTT	CASTREGMYTEAFF
NA	TRBV4-2	NA	TRBJ1-1	TGTGCCAGCAGCCATACAAGCGGAAGGGAAGCTTTCTTT	CASSHTSGREAFF
NA	TRBV7-9	NA	TRBJ2-7	TGTGCCAGCAGCTTAGCGCCAATTACAGGGATCTACGAGCAGTACTTC	CASSLAPITGIYEQYF
few	TRBV9	NA	TRBJ1-2	TGTGCCAGCAGTAATTTGGACTCTAACTATGGCTACACCTTC	CASSNLDSNYGYTF
once	TRBV4-2	NA	TRBJ2-1	TGTGCCAGCAGCCATTACCCCGAGGGCCTAGTACCCTACAATGAGCAGTTCTTC	CASSHYPEGLVPYNEQFF
NA	TRBV9	NA	TRBJ1-5	TGTGCCAGCAGCGTAGGAACAGGGTATGGAGTCGATCAGCCCCAGCATTTT	CASSVGTGYGVDQPQHF
NA	TRBV25-1	NA	TRBJ2-7	TGTGCCAGCAGTGATTCCGACAGGTACTACGAGCAGTACTTC	CASSDSDRYYEQYF
NA	TRBV7-9	TRBD1	TRBJ2-2	TGTTCCAGCAGCTTAGACTTCTGGGGGACAGGGGCCACCGGGGAGCTGTTTTTT	CSSSLDFWGTGATGELFF
NA	TRBV9	TRBD2	TRBJ2-7	TGTGCCAGCAGCCCTAGCGGGGGCTCCGAGCAGTACTTC	CASSPSGGSEQYF
few	TRBV7-6	TRBD2	TRBJ2-3	TGTGCCAGCAGCAAGCGGGGGGCCGACACAGATACGCAGTATTTT	CASSKRGADTDTQYF
NA	TRBV6-1	NA	TRBJ1-1	TGTGCCAGCAACTTACGGGACTTACTTGACACTGAAGCTTTCTTT	CASNLRDLLDTEAFF
NA	TRBV5-1	NA	TRBJ1-1	TGCGCCAGCAGCACCGCCCTAGGGGGAGAGAACACTGAAGCTTTCTTT	CASSTALGGENTEAFF
NA	TRBV18	NA	TRBJ1-2	TGTGCCAGCTCACAGCGTGACGGTGGCTACACCTTC	CASSQRDGGYTF
NA	TRBV28	NA	TRBJ1-5	TGTGCCAGCAGTTTTACAGGAAATAGCAATCAGCCCCAGCATTTT	CASSFTGNSNQPQHF
NA	TRBV28	NA	TRBJ2-3	TGTGCCAGCAGTTTCTTCACAGATACGCAGTATTTT	CASSFFTDTQYF
NA	TRBV5-1	TRBD1	TRBJ1-2	TGCGCCAGCAGCAGGGACAGGGATTACACCTTC	CASSRDRDYTF
NA	TRBV7-6	TRBD2	TRBJ2-4	TGTGCCAGCAAACTAGCGGGGGGCAGAGGAGACATTCAGTACTTC	CASKLAGGRGDIQYF